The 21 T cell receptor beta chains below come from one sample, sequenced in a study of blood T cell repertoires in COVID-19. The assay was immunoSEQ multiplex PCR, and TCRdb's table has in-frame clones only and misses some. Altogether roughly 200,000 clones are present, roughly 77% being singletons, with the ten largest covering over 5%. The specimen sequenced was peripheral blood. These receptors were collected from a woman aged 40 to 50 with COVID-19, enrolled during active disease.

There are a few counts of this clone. The CDR3 loop is CASSLGGVDQPQHF. DNA of the CDR3: TGTGCCAGCAGCCTAGGGGGAGTGGATCAGCCCCAGCATTTT. J is TRBJ1-5 and V is TRBV4-2; D may be TRBD1 (6 bases). Trimming took 4 bases from V and 5 from J, leaving 12 bases between them. Germline assignment: CDR1 LGHNA and CDR2 YNFKEQ. The CDR3 contains 14 residues.

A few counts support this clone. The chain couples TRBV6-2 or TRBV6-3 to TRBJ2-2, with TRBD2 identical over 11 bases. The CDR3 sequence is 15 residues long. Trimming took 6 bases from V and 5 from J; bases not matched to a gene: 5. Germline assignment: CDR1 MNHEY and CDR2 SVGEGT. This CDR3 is CASSDPSGGTGELFF. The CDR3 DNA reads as TGTGCCAGCAGCGACCCTAGCGGGGGGACCGGGGAGCTGTTTTTT.

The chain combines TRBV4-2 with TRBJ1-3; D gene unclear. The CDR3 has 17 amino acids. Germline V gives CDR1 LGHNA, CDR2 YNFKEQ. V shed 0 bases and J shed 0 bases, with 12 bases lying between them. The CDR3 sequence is CASSQDVVRPSGNTIYF. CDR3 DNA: TGTGCCAGCAGCCAAGATGTGGTCAGGCCCTCTGGAAACACCATATATTTT.

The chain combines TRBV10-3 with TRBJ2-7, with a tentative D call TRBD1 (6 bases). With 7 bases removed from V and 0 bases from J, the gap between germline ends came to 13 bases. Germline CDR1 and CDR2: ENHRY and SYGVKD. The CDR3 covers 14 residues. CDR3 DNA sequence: TGTGCCATCATGGATAGGGGGAGCTCCTACGAGCAGTACTTC. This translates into CAIMDRGSSYEQYF.

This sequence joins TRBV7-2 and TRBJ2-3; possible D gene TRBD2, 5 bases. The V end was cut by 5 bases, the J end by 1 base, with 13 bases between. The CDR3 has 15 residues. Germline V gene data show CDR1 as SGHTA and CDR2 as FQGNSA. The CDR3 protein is CASSPQRSGTDTQYF. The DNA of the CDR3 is TGTGCCAGCAGCCCTCAGCGGTCAGGCACAGATACGCAGTATTTT. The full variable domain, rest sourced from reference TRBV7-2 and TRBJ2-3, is GAGVSQSPSNKVTEKGKDVELRCDPISGHTALYWYRQSLGQGLEFLIYFQGNSAPDKSGLPSDRFSAERTGGSVSTLTIQRTQQEDSAVYLCASSPQRSGTDTQYFGPGTRLTVL.

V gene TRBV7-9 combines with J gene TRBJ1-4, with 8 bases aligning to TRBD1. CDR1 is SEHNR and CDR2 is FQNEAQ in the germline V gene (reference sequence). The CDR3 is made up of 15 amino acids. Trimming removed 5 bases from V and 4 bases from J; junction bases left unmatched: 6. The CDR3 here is CASSRQGPINEKLFF. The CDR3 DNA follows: TGTGCCAGCAGCCGACAGGGGCCGATTAATGAAAAACTGTTTTTT.

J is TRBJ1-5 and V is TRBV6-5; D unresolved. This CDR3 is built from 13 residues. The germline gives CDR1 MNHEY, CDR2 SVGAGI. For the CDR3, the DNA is TGTGCGACTCGGGGTATGTTTAATCAGCCCCAGCATTTT. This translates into CATRGMFNQPQHF.

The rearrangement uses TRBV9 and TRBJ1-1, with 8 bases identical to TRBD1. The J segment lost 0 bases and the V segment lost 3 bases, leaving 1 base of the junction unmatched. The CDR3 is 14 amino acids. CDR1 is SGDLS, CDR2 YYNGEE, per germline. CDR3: CASSGQGMNTEAFF. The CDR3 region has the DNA TGTGCCAGCAGCGGACAGGGGATGAACACTGAAGCTTTCTTT. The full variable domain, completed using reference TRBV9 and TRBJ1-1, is DSGVTQTPKHLITATGQRVTLRCSPRSGDLSVYWYQQSLDQGLQFLIQYYNGEERAKGNILERFSAQQFPDLHSELNLSSLELGDSALYFCASSGQGMNTEAFFGQGTRLTVV.

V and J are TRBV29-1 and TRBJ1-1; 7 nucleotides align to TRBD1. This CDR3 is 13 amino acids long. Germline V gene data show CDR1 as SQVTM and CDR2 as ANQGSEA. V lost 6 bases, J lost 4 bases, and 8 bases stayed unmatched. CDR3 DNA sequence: TGCAGCGTCGTACAGGGGCACATCACTGAAGCTTTCTTT. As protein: CSVVQGHITEAFF.

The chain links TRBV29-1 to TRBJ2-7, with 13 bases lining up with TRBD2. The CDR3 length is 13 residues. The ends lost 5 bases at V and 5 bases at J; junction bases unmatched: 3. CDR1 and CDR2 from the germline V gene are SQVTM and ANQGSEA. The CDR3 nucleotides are TGCAGCGTTCGGACTAGCGGGAGCAACGAGCAGTACTTC. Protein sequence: CSVRTSGSNEQYF.

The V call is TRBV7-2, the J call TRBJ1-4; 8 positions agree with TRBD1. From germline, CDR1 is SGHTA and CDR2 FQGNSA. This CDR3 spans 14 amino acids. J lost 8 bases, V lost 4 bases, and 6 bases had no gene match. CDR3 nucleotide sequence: TGTGCCAGCAGCTCGGACAGGGTACGGGAAAAACTGTTTTTT. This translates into CASSSDRVREKLFF.

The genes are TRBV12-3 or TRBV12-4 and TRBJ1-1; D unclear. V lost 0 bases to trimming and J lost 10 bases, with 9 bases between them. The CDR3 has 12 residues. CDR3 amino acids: CASSLAVSGAFF. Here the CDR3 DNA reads TGTGCCAGCAGTTTAGCGGTCAGTGGAGCTTTCTTT.

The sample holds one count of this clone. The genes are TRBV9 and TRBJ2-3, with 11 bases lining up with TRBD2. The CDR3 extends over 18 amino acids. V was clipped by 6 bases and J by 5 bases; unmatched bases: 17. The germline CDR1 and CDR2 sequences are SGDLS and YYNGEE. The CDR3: CASTPTLTSGVGGDTQYF. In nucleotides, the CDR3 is TGTGCCAGCACTCCTACCCTGACTAGCGGGGTTGGTGGAGATACGCAGTATTTT.

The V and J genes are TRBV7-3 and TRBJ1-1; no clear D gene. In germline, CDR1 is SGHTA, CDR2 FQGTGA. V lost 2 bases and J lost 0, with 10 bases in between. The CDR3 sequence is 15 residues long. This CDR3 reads CASSLLPGVNTEAFF. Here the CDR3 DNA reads TGTGCCAGCAGCTTACTACCGGGTGTGAACACTGAAGCTTTCTTT.

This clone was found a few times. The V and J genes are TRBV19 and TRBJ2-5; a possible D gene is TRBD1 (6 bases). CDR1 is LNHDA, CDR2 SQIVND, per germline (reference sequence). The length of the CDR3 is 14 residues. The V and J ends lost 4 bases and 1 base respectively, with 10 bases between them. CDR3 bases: TGTGCCAGTAGTAATGGACAGACCCAAGAGACCCAGTACTTC. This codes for CASSNGQTQETQYF.

The CDR3 loop reads CASSESHRGNQPQHF. As DNA, the CDR3 is TGTGCCAGCAGTGAATCCCACAGGGGCAATCAGCCCCAGCATTTT. The rearrangement joins TRBV25-1 to TRBJ1-5, with TRBD1 as a possible D gene (6 bases). This CDR3 comprises 15 residues. The V gene's germline CDR1 is MGHDK and CDR2 SYGVNS. Trimming took off 1 base at V and 2 bases at J, with 9 bases between the two ends. The variable domain in full, completed from reference TRBV25-1 and TRBJ1-5, reads EADIYQTPRYLVIGTGKKITLECSQTMGHDKMYWYQQDPGMELHLIHYSYGVNSTEKGDLSSESTVSRIRTEHFPLTLESARPSHTSQYLCASSESHRGNQPQHFGDGTRLSIL.

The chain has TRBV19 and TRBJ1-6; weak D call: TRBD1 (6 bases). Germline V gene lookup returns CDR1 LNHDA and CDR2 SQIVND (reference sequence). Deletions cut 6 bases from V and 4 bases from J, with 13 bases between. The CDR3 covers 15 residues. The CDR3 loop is CASRPGGGYNSPLHF. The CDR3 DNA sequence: TGTGCCAGTAGACCGGGGGGCGGTTATAATTCACCCCTCCACTTT.

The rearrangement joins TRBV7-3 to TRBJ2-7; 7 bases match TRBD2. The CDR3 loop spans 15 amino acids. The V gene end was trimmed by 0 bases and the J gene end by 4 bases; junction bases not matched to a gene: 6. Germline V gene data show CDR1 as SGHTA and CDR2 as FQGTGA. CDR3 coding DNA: TGTGCCAGCAGCTTAACGGGGGGGTCAGAGTACGAGCAGTACTTC. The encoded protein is CASSLTGGSEYEQYF.

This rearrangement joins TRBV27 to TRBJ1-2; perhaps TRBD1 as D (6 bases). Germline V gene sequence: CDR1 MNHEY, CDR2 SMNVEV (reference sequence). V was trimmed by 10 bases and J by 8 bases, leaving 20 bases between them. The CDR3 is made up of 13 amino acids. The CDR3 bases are TGTGCCACCGCCCAGGGGTGGTTGAGAGGCTACACCTTC. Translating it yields CATAQGWLRGYTF.

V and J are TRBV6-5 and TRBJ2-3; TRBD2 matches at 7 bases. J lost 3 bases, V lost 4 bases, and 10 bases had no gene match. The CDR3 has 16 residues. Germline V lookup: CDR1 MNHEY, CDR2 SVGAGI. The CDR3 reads CASSFHIVGGTDTQYF. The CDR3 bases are TGTGCCAGCAGTTTTCATATCGTGGGGGGGACAGATACGCAGTATTTT.

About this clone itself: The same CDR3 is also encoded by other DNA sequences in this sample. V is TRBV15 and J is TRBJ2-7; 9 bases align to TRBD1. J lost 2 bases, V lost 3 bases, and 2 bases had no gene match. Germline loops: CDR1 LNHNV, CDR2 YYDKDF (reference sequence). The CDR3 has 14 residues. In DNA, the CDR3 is TGTGCCACCAGCAGGGACAGGGGACCCTACGAGCAGTACTTC. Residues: CATSRDRGPYEQYF. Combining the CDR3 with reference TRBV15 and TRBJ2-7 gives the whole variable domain DAMVIQNPRYQVTQFGKPVTLSCSQTLNHNVMYWYQQKSSQAPKLLFHYYDKDFNNEADTPDNFQSRRPNTSFCFLDIRSPGLGDTAMYLCATSRDRGPYEQYFGPGTRLTVT.